This T cell receptor (beta chain) was observed in a study of T cell responses to AZD1222 COVID-19 vaccine. The study's findings and limits: The study identified only a handful of AZD1222 recipients as seropositive at baseline. There were repertoire samples only from the period after the peak T cell response. At 160-218 and 743-854, vaccine-associated CD4 TCRs were dominant, and they spanned spike. Possibly, clonal diversity was underestimated; donors were largely white British and included more females.

Per the germline V gene, CDR1 is LGHDT and CDR2 is YNNKEL (reference sequence). Trimming cost V 1 base and J 5 bases; bases outside gene matches: 3. The length of the CDR3 is 16 residues. About this clone: Its antigen remains unidentified.

Sequenced by immunoSEQ multiplex PCR; TCRdb stores in-frame clones only, minus some. Altogether more than 110,000 clones are present, about 92% being singletons, with the ten largest covering over 7.5%. This clonotype was sampled from an adult in good health. The chain carries TRBV3-1 (or the pseudogene TRBV3-2) and TRBJ2-1; TRBD2 matches at 12 bases. The source material was peripheral blood, sampled on day 0 of AZD1222 vaccination. The DNA for the CDR3 is TGTGCCAGCAGCCAAGTGAGGACTAGCGGGGACAATGAGCAGTTCTTC. Translating it yields CASSQVRTSGDNEQFF.